The clone carrying this TCR beta chain was seen repeatedly, ten times or more. As yet, its antigen is unknown. TCRdb passed the 5' RACE reads through MiXCR, listing each CDR3 protein once. This table holds 450,000 to 550,000 distinct CDR3 sequences, approximately 5% found once. The data belong to a study of CD8 T cells in ankylosing spondylitis. Findings and caveats of the study: Both synovial fluid and blood in reactive arthritis had previously been reported to carry some motif variants. A TCR beta motif of several highly homologous variants appeared characteristic of ankylosing spondylitis blood.

The receptor's source is a male donor with ankylosing spondylitis. Sequenced: blood, either unsorted or a sorted T cell fraction (not recorded which).

The CDR3 protein is CSASQDFYGYTF. The CDR3 nucleotides are TGCAGTGCTAGCCAAGATTTCTATGGCTACACCTTC. The rearrangement joins TRBV20-1 to TRBJ1-2; D unclear. V was trimmed by 3 bases and J by 4 bases, leaving 9 bases between them. This CDR3 comprises 12 residues. Germline lookup yields CDR1 DFQATT and CDR2 SNEGSKA (reference sequence).